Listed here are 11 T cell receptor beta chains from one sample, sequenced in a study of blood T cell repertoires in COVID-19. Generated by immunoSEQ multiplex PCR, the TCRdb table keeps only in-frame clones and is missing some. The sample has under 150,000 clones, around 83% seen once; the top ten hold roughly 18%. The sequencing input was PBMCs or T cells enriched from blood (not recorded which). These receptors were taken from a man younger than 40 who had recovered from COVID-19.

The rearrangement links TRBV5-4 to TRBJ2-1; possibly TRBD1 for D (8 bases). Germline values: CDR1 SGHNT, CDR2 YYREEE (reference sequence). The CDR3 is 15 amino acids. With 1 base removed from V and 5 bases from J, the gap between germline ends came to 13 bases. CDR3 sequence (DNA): TGTGCCAGCAGCTTGAAACAGGGGGGGCACAATGAGCAGTTCTTC. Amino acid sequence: CASSLKQGGHNEQFF.

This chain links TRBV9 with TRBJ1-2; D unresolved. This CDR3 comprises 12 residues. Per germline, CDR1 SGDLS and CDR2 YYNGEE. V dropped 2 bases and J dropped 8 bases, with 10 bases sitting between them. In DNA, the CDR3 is TGTGCCAGCAGCGTTAGCGGTGGGGGCTACACCTTC. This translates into CASSVSGGGYTF.

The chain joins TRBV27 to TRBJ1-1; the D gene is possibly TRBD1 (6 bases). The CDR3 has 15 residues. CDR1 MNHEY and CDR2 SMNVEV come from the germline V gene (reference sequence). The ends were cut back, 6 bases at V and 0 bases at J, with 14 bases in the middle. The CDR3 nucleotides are TGTGCCAGCAGGGCCTTCTGGGACATGAACACTGAAGCTTTCTTT. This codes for CASRAFWDMNTEAFF.

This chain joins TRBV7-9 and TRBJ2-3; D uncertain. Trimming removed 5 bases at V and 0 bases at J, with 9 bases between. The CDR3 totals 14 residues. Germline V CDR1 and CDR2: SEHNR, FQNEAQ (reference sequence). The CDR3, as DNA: TGTGCCAGCAGCCTAGTCACTAGCACAGATACGCAGTATTTT. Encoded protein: CASSLVTSTDTQYF.

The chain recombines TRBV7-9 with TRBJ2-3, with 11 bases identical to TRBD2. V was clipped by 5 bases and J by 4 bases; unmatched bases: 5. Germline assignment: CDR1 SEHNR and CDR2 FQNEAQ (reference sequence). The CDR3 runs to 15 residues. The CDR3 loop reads CASSPPSGGPDTQYF. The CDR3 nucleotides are TGTGCCAGCAGCCCCCCTAGCGGGGGGCCAGATACGCAGTATTTT.

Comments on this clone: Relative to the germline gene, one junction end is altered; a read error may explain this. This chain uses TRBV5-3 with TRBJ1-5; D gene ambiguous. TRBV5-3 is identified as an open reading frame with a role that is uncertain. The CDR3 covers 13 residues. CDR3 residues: CVRSLVRNQPQHF. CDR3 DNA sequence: TGTGTCAGAAGCTTGGTTAGAAATCAGCCCCAGCATTTT.

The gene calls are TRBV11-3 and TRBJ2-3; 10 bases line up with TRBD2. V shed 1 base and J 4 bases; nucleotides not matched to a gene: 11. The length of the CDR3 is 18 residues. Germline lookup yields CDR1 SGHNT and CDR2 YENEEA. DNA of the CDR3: TGTGCCAGCAGCTTAGGGAGCGGAGCGGGAGGGCCAGCAGATACGCAGTATTTT. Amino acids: CASSLGSGAGGPADTQYF.

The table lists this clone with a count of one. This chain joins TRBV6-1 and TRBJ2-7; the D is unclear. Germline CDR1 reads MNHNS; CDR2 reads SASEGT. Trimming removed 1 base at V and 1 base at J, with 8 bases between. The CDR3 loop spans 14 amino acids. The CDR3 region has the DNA TGTGCCAGCAGTGAAGTCCGCCTATCCTACGAGCAGTACGTC. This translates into CASSEVRLSYEQYV.

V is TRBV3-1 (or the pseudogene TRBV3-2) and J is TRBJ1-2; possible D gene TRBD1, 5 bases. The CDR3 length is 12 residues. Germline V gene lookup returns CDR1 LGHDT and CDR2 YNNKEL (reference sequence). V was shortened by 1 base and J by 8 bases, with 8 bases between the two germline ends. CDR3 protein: CASSQGGLGYTF. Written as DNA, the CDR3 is TGTGCCAGCAGCCAAGGGGGCCTGGGCTACACCTTC.

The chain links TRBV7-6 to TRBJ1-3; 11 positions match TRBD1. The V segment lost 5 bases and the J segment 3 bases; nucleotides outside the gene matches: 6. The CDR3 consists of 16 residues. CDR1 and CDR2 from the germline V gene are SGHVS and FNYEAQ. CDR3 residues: CASSPGQGVSGNTIYF. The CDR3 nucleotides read TGTGCCAGCAGCCCGGGACAGGGGGTGAGTGGAAACACCATATATTTT.

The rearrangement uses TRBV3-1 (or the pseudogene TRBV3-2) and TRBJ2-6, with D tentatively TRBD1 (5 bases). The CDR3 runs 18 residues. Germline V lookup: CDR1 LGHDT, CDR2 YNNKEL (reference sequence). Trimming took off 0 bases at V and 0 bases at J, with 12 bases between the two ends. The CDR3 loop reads CASSQDPTVLSGANVLTF. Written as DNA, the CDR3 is TGTGCCAGCAGCCAAGACCCGACAGTACTCTCTGGGGCCAACGTCCTGACTTTC.